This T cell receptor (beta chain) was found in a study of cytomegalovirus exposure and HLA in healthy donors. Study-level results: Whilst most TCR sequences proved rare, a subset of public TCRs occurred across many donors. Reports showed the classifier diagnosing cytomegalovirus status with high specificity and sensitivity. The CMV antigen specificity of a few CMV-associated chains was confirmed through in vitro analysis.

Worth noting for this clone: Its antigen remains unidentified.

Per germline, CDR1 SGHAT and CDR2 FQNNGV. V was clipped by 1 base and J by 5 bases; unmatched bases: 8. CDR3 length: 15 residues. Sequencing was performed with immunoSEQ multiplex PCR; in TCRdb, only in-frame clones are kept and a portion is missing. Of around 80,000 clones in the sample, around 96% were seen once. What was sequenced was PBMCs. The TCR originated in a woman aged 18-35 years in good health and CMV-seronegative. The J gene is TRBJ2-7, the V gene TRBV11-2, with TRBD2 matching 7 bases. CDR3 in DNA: TGTGCCAGCAGCTTAGGTGGACTAGGAGGGAACGAGCAGTACTTC. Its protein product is CASSLGGLGGNEQYF.